These 24 T cell receptor beta chains were sequenced from one sample in a study of cytomegalovirus exposure and HLA in healthy donors. This PCR relied on a set of 60 Vbeta primers and 13 Jbeta primers. This table comes from immunoSEQ multiplex PCR, and its TCRdb copy is limited to in-frame clones, with some not included. The sample yields 200,000 to 250,000 clones, approximately 83% seen once. Material for sequencing was PBMCs. The source of these receptors is a boy aged 2 to 10 in good health and CMV-seronegative.

This chain links TRBV5-4 with TRBJ2-7; 10 bases line up with TRBD2. This CDR3 has 16 amino acids. CDR1 is SGHNT and CDR2 is YYREEE in the germline V gene (reference sequence). Trimming cost V 4 bases and J 6 bases; bases outside gene matches: 13. The CDR3 bases are TGTGCCAGCAGCCCCGCCGGAGCGGGAGGGCCCCTCGAGCAGTACTTC. It yields the protein CASSPAGAGGPLEQYF.

This clone was recorded only once. V and J are TRBV7-3 and TRBJ2-3; TRBD2 aligns across 15 bases. CDR1 is SGHTA, CDR2 FQGTGA, per germline. The CDR3 totals 20 residues. Trimming removed 5 bases from V and 0 bases from J; junction bases left unmatched: 12. The CDR3 DNA reads as TGTGCCAGCAGCGGCCCGGGGACTAGCGGGGGGAGACATAGCACAGATACGCAGTATTTT. This codes for CASSGPGTSGGRHSTDTQYF.

The V call is TRBV4-1, the J call TRBJ2-1, with 8 nucleotides matching TRBD2. CDR3 length equals 14 residues. J lost 9 bases, V lost 3 bases, and 7 bases had no gene match. Germline V gene lookup returns CDR1 MGHRA and CDR2 YSYEKL. In nucleotides, the CDR3 is TGCGCCAGCAGCCACCCGACGGGAGGGCGTGAGCAGTTCTTC. Amino acids: CASSHPTGGREQFF.

The chain has TRBV6-4 and TRBJ2-1; D gene uncertain. CDR1 MRHNA and CDR2 SNTAGT come from the germline V gene. V was trimmed by 3 bases and J by 5 bases, leaving 17 bases between them. The CDR3 is 16 residues long. This CDR3 is CASSETMTTSNNEQFF. CDR3 nucleotides: TGTGCCAGCAGTGAGACCATGACAACAAGCAACAATGAGCAGTTCTTC.

The rearrangement joins TRBV30 to TRBJ2-2, with TRBD2 as a possible D gene (6 bases). Germline CDR1 and CDR2: GTSNPN and SVGIG (reference sequence). Trimming shortened V by 0 bases and J by 5 bases, and 13 bases separated the two germline ends. The CDR3 runs 15 residues. The chain's CDR3 is CAWSVWRGWTGELFF. CDR3 coding DNA: TGTGCCTGGAGTGTATGGCGGGGATGGACCGGGGAGCTGTTTTTT.

CDR3 sequence: CASSFGLAASTDTQYF. The CDR3 region has the DNA TGTGCCAGCAGCTTCGGACTAGCGGCAAGCACAGATACGCAGTATTTT. The rearrangement uses TRBV13 and TRBJ2-3, with 10 bases matching TRBD2. Losses at the gene ends were 3 bases for V and 0 bases for J; bases not matched to a gene: 3. Germline CDR1 is PRHDT and CDR2 is FYEKMQ (reference sequence). There are 16 residues in the CDR3. Complete variable domain (other parts from reference TRBV13 and TRBJ2-3): AAGVIQSPRHLIKEKRETATLKCYPIPRHDTVYWYQQGPGQDPQFLISFYEKMQSDKGSIPDRFSAQQFSDYHSELNMSSLELGDSALYFCASSFGLAASTDTQYFGPGTRLTVL.

The chain combines TRBV14 with TRBJ1-1; D possibly corresponds to TRBD1 (5 bases). The germline CDR1 and CDR2 sequences are SGHDN and FVKESK. The ends were cut back, 4 bases at V and 4 bases at J, with 16 bases in the middle. The CDR3 has 15 amino acids. This chain's CDR3 is CASSLNQGSGTEAFF. The CDR3, as DNA: TGTGCCAGCAGCCTGAATCAGGGTTCAGGCACTGAAGCTTTCTTT.

V is TRBV7-6 and J is TRBJ1-1, with D uncertain. The germline V gene has CDR1 SGHVS and CDR2 FNYEAQ. The germline V and J ends were trimmed by 1 base and 8 bases, with 8 bases remaining between them. The CDR3 is 12 residues long. The CDR3 nucleotides read TGTGCCAGCAGCTTAGTAGGCGGGGAAGCTTTCTTT. This sequence encodes CASSLVGGEAFF. Complete variable domain (other parts from reference TRBV7-6 and TRBJ1-1): GAGVSQSPRYKVTKRGQDVALRCDPISGHVSLYWYRQALGQGPEFLTYFNYEAQQDKSGLPNDRFSAERPEGSISTLTIQRTEQRDSAMYRCASSLVGGEAFFGQGTRLTVV.

The chain employs TRBV25-1 and TRBJ2-1; TRBD2 agrees at 14 bases. The V gene's germline CDR1 is MGHDK and CDR2 SYGVNS. V gave up 1 base and J gave up 8 bases; unmatched junction bases: 7. The CDR3 loop spans 17 amino acids. The CDR3 here is CASSESPGTSGSHEQFF. In DNA form, the CDR3 reads TGTGCCAGCAGTGAATCTCCTGGGACTAGCGGGAGTCATGAGCAGTTCTTC.

CDR3 nucleotide sequence: TGTGCCAGCAGCGTAGCGGCCGGGAAGGCGCAAGGCTACACCTTC. Protein sequence: CASSVAAGKAQGYTF. V and J are TRBV9 and TRBJ1-2, with D hard to call. V shed 0 bases and J shed 8 bases, with 17 bases lying between them. This CDR3 has 15 amino acids. Looked up from germline, CDR1 is SGDLS and CDR2 is YYNGEE.

This clone was seen only once. The chain carries TRBV5-4 and TRBJ1-5, with D uncertain. With 4 bases removed from V and 7 bases from J, the gap between germline ends came to 12 bases. The CDR3 is 13 residues long. The germline V gene encodes CDR1 SGHNT and CDR2 YYREEE (reference sequence). The DNA of the CDR3 is TGTGCCAGCAGCCGCGGGGTAGGCCAGCCCCAGCATTTT. It is translated as CASSRGVGQPQHF.

V and J are TRBV9 and TRBJ2-3; D remains unclear. Trimming pared 4 bases from V and 6 bases from J, leaving 3 bases between. The CDR3 sequence is 10 residues long. The germline gives CDR1 SGDLS, CDR2 YYNGEE. CDR3 sequence: CASSPDTQYF. As DNA, the CDR3 is TGTGCCAGCAGCCCGGATACGCAGTATTTT.

The genes are TRBV15 and TRBJ2-2; the D is unclear. Germline assignment: CDR1 LNHNV and CDR2 YYDKDF (reference sequence). Trimming pared 4 bases from V and 2 bases from J, leaving 11 bases between. The CDR3 length is 15 residues. The CDR3 DNA sequence: TGTGCCACCAGCAAAATCAGCGCAAACACCGGGGAGCTGTTTTTT. This sequence encodes CATSKISANTGELFF. Based on the CDR3 plus reference TRBV15 and TRBJ2-2, the full variable domain is DAMVIQNPRYQVTQFGKPVTLSCSQTLNHNVMYWYQQKSSQAPKLLFHYYDKDFNNEADTPDNFQSRRPNTSFCFLDIRSPGLGDTAMYLCATSKISANTGELFFGEGSRLTVL.

The rearrangement uses TRBV7-2 and TRBJ2-3; TRBD1 matches at 7 bases. The CDR3 sequence is 15 residues long. CDR1 SGHTA and CDR2 FQGNSA come from the germline V gene. Trimming at V came to 2 bases and at J to 5 bases, leaving 7 bases not matched to a gene. CDR3 loop: CASSLRGPNRDTQYF. The DNA for the CDR3 is TGTGCCAGCAGCTTAAGGGGGCCCAATAGAGATACGCAGTATTTT.

The chain uses TRBV5-6 and TRBJ2-5; 7 bases fit TRBD2. J was trimmed by 1 base and V by 4 bases; bases with no gene match: 19. Per germline, CDR1 SGHDT and CDR2 YYEEEE. This CDR3 has 19 amino acids. For the CDR3, the DNA is TGTGCCAGCAGCCCCCTATGGGGCCCTAGCGGACTCCTCCAAGAGACCCAGTACTTC. It encodes CASSPLWGPSGLLQETQYF.

This chain links TRBV4-1 with TRBJ2-4; 8 bases are a match to TRBD1. V gave up 4 bases and J gave up 8 bases; unmatched junction bases: 10. Germline V gives CDR1 MGHRA, CDR2 YSYEKL. The CDR3 sequence is 15 residues long. CDR3 region: CASSLMDRASDIQYF. The DNA of the CDR3 is TGCGCCAGCAGCCTTATGGACAGGGCTTCGGACATTCAGTACTTC.

This clone was counted only a few times. The rearrangement joins TRBV5-1 to TRBJ2-1, with 11 nucleotides matching TRBD1. The CDR3 loop spans 14 amino acids. CDR1 and CDR2 (germline): SGHRS, YFSETQ. Trimming removed 2 bases from V and 6 bases from J; junction bases left unmatched: 1. This CDR3 reads CASSLGTGGNEQFF. In DNA, the CDR3 is TGCGCCAGCAGCTTAGGGACAGGGGGCAATGAGCAGTTCTTC.

The chain links TRBV25-1 to TRBJ2-5; TRBD2 agrees at 7 bases. V was pared by 3 bases and J by 0 bases, with 10 bases of the junction left unmatched. Germline CDR1 MGHDK, CDR2 SYGVNS. The CDR3 runs to 17 residues. CDR3 in DNA: TGTGCCAGCAGTGAGTCAGCGGGGACCACTCACCAAGAGACCCAGTACTTC. It specifies CASSESAGTTHQETQYF.

This clone has only one observation. The chain combines TRBV7-9 with TRBJ1-4; no clear D gene. Between the trimmed V and J ends, which lost 1 base and 0 bases, there was a span of 9 bases. Germline V gene lookup returns CDR1 SEHNR and CDR2 FQNEAQ (reference sequence). The CDR3 is made up of 16 amino acids. The CDR3 is CASSLDFGTTNEKLFF. The CDR3, as DNA: TGTGCCAGCAGCTTAGATTTCGGGACAACTAATGAAAAACTGTTTTTT.

The rearrangement joins TRBV7-9 to TRBJ2-1; a possible D gene is TRBD2 (6 bases). There are 18 residues in the CDR3. V gave up 6 bases and J gave up 4 bases, with 25 bases separating them. Germline V CDR1 and CDR2: SEHNR, FQNEAQ (reference sequence). CDR3 DNA: TGTGCCAGCAGGGGGGGAAGGGAGATTGTCCCAGGGTACAATGAGCAGTTCTTC. Protein sequence: CASRGGREIVPGYNEQFF.

The genes are TRBV11-2 and TRBJ1-2, with a tentative D call TRBD1 (5 bases). Germline assignment: CDR1 SGHAT and CDR2 FQNNGV. This CDR3 is built from 16 residues. The V gene lost 4 bases and the J gene lost 4 bases, with 19 bases spanning the gap. The CDR3 sequence: CASSYWGGDSGYGYTF. Written as DNA, the CDR3 is TGTGCCAGCAGCTACTGGGGAGGGGACTCGGGCTATGGCTACACCTTC.

V usage is TRBV27 and J usage is TRBJ2-3; 7 positions agree with TRBD2. Trimming cost V 0 bases and J 2 bases; bases outside gene matches: 5. Germline loops: CDR1 MNHEY, CDR2 SMNVEV (reference sequence). The CDR3 sequence is 16 residues long. CDR3 nucleotide sequence: TGTGCCAGCAGTTTATCACGTAGCGGGTACACAGATACGCAGTATTTT. Translating gives CASSLSRSGYTDTQYF.

The chain carries TRBV2 and TRBJ1-5; possibly TRBD1 for D (5 bases). V was pared by 4 bases and J by 0 bases, with 7 bases between. CDR1 SNHLY and CDR2 FYNNEI come from the germline V gene. The CDR3 is made up of 14 amino acids. The CDR3, as DNA: TGTGCCAGCAGTGGACAGAATAGCAATCAGCCCCAGCATTTT. Translated, it gives CASSGQNSNQPQHF. Looking up the rest from reference TRBV2 and TRBJ1-5 gives the full variable domain: EPEVTQTPSHQVTQMGQEVILRCVPISNHLYFYWYRQILGQKVEFLVSFYNNEISEKSEIFDDQFSVERPDGSNFTLKIRSTKLEDSAMYFCASSGQNSNQPQHFGDGTRLSIL.

This chain uses TRBV5-1 with TRBJ2-5, with 8 bases fitting TRBD2. The J call may be in error: the DNA end matches TRBJ2-7 better. The CDR3 has 17 residues. Germline CDR1 and CDR2: SGHRS and YFSETQ. CDR3 amino acids: CASSLAAAGVQSHEQYF. CDR3 nucleotide sequence: TGCGCCAGCAGCTTGGCAGCAGCGGGAGTGCAGTCCCACGAGCAGTACTTC.